This TCR beta chain was sequenced in a study of neurological immune-mediated disorders. In its sample, this clonotype was seen many times. The antigen is not known. Unmatched junction bases numbered 2, after V lost 0 bases and J lost 4 bases. Germline V gene data show CDR1 as MNHEY and CDR2 as SVGEGT. The CDR3 has 14 residues. 5'RACE generated cDNA with 10-nucleotide random UMIs. TCRdb re-derived calls from the 5' RACE reads in MiXCR, one entry per CDR3 protein. The data contain under 60,000 distinct CDR3 sequences, approximately 3.3% of them singletons. Regarding the study as a whole: TCR-beta repertoires seemed private in all groups, with no expanded CDR3 amino acid sequences shared.

The rearrangement uses TRBV6-2 or TRBV6-3 and TRBJ1-1, with 7 positions matching TRBD1. The source of this sequence is a middle-aged man with multiple sclerosis. The specimen was PBMCs. CDR3 nucleotides: TGTGCCAGCAGTTACTCGACAGGGATCACTGAAGCTTTCTTT. Its protein product is CASSYSTGITEAFF.